Reported below is one T cell receptor beta chain. Its antigen is currently unknown. The data originate from a study of CD8 T cells in ankylosing spondylitis. Overall study findings and caveats: Disease-linked clones reportedly showed significant enrichment in matched ankylosing spondylitis synovial fluid. What appeared characteristic of ankylosing spondylitis blood was a TCR beta motif of eight highly homologous variants. Earlier literature documents some of the motif variants in reactive arthritis synovial fluid and blood. Within peripheral blood, clones linked to disease were CD8+ and relatively rare.

Molecular-barcoded quantitative 5'-RACE produced these TCR beta libraries. TCRdb ran MiXCR on the 5' RACE reads and lists one entry per CDR3 protein. The data show some 840,000 distinct CDR3 sequences, 12% seen once. The sequencing sample was made of blood, either unsorted or a sorted T cell fraction (not recorded which). The TCR comes from a male donor with ankylosing spondylitis.

The CDR3: CASSLWGDQETQYF. The DNA for the CDR3 is TGTGCCAGCAGTTTATGGGGGGATCAAGAGACCCAGTACTTC. This chain uses TRBV28 with TRBJ2-5; D may match TRBD1 or TRBD2 (5 bases each). The germline V gene encodes CDR1 MDHEN and CDR2 SYDVKM. With 0 bases removed from V and 2 bases from J, the gap between germline ends came to 7 bases. The CDR3 covers 14 residues.